This note documents a single T cell receptor beta chain sequence. Its antigen is unidentified. Overlapping HIV-1 Gag 15-mer peptides at approximately 1 ug per peptide per mL were used. Memory cells lacking CD40L and CD69 with high CD45RO were sorted. The data were taken from a study of persistence of HIV-infected CD4 T cells. This was the immunoSEQ version 4 assay in survey mode. The data were produced by immunoSEQ multiplex PCR, yet TCRdb's version contains in-frame clones alone and is incomplete. The repertoire holds roughly 64,000 clones, more than 70% seen once, with more than 1.5% in the top ten. CDR1 is SGHNT, CDR2 YYREEE, per germline (reference sequence). Trimming removed 0 bases at V and 9 bases at J, with 13 bases between. The CDR3 contains 15 residues. Study-level findings and limits: Antigen-responding cells were enriched for degenerate expanded CDR3beta sequences.

The V and J genes are TRBV5-4 and TRBJ1-6; perhaps TRBD1 as D (6 bases). The source material was CD4+ T cells sorted from PBMCs after 18-hour stimulation, sampled from a patient who received antiretroviral therapy. The receptor was derived from an adult man with HIV who was CMV-seropositive. The CDR3 coding sequence is TGTGCCAGCAGCTTGGACAGGGACCTTAGTTCACCCCTCCACTTT. It specifies CASSLDRDLSSPLHF.